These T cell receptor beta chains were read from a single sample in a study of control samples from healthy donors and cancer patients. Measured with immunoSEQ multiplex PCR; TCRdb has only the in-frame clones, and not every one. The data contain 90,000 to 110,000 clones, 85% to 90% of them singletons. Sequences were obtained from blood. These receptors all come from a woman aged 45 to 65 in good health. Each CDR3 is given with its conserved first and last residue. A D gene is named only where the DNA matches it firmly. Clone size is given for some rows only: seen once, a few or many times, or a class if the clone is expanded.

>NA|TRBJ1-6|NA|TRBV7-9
TGTGCCAGCAGCTCGGGGCAGCCTCTCTCCCCCTATAATTCACCCCTCCACTTT
CASSSGQPLSPYNSPLHF
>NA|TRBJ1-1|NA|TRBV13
TGTGCCAGCAGCTTAGGCCCAGTATGGAGCAACACTGAAGCTTTCTTT
CASSLGPVWSNTEAFF
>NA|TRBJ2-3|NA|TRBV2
TGTGCCAGCACCACGGTAGGAGCCCCAGATACGCAGTATTTT
CASTTVGAPDTQYF
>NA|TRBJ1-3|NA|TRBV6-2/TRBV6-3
TGTGCCAGCAGTTACTTCTGGAGGTCGGAAAACACCATATATTTT
CASSYFWRSENTIYF
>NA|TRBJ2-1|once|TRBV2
TGTGCCAGCACTGGAAGGAATGAGCAGTTCTTC
CASTGRNEQFF
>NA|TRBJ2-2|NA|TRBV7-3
TGTGCCAGCAGCTTATACGCCCGGTCTTTGTACACCGGGGAGCTGTTTTTT
CASSLYARSLYTGELFF
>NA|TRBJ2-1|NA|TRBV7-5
TGTGCCAGTCAAAGGTCCGGATTTTCGGGGTTCCACAATGAGCAGTTCTTC
CASQRSGFSGFHNEQFF
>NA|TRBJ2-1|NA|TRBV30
TGTGCCTTCTCAGGGTCGGTGAATGAGCAGTTCTTC
CAFSGSVNEQFF
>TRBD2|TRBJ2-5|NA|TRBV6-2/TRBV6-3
TGTGCCAGCAGTGATTCTAGACTAGCGGACCTCCAAGAGACCCAGTACTTC
CASSDSRLADLQETQYF
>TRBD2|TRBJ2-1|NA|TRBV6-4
TGTGCCAGCTCCGGCGGGGGCTCCTACAATGAGCAGTTCTTC
CASSGGGSYNEQFF
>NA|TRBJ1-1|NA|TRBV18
TGTGCCAGCTCACCGGGTCTAGGGGCCGGCACTGAAGCTTTCTTT
CASSPGLGAGTEAFF
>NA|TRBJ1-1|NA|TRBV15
TGTGCCACCAGCTGGGGGGGGACACCAGCAATTGAAGCTTTCTTT
CATSWGGTPAIEAFF
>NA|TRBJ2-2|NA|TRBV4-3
TGCGCCAGCAGCCAAGCCTTGGGAACGCAGGTTGGGGAGCTGTTTTTT
CASSQALGTQVGELFF
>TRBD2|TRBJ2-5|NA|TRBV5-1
TGCGCCAGCTGGGAGCGGGAGGAGACCCAGTACTTC
CASWEREETQYF
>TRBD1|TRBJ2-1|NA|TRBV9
TGTGCCAGCAGCGAGGTCCCCCTCCTCCGACAGGGCTCCTACAATGAGCAGTTCTTC
CASSEVPLLRQGSYNEQFF
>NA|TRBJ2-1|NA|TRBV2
TGTGCCAGCAGCGATGAGCGACGCATCTCCTACAATGAGCAGTTCTTC
CASSDERRISYNEQFF
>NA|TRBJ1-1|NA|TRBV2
TGTGCCAGCATGGAGGGAGAGGGGGCTTTCTTT
CASMEGEGAFF
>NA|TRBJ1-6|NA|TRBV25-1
TGTGCCAGCAGTGTCGTATATAATTCACCCCTCCACTTT
CASSVVYNSPLHF
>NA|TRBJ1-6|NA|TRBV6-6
TGTGCCAGCAGTTACGGGGGGTCTGGTAATTCACCCCTCCACTTT
CASSYGGSGNSPLHF
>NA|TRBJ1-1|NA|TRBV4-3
TGCGCCAGCAGCCAAGATCTCATGAACACTGAAGCTTTCTTT
CASSQDLMNTEAFF
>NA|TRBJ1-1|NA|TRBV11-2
TGTGCCAGCAGCTTAGTACAGATGAACACTGAAGCTTTCTTT
CASSLVQMNTEAFF
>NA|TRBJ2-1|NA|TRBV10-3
TGTGCCCCCTTAGACCACTTCGACAATGAGCAGTTCTTC
CAPLDHFDNEQFF
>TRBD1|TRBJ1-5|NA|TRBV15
TGTGCCACCAGCGGTCAGGGGGCTGGCAATCAGCCCCAGCATTTT
CATSGQGAGNQPQHF
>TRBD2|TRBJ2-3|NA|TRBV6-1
TGTGCCAGCAGTGAAGAGTTACTAGCGGGGGGCCCCGTGGATACGCAGTATTTT
CASSEELLAGGPVDTQYF
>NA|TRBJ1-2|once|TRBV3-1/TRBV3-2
TGTGCCAGCAGCCAAGGCTACAGGGAAGGCTACACCTTC
CASSQGYREGYTF
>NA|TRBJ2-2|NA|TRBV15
TGTGCCACCAGCCCACCCCCAGGGACGCCAGGGGCCGGGGAGCTGTTTTTT
CATSPPPGTPGAGELFF
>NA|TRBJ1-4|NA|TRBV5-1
TGCGCCAGCAGTCGGGGGGGAACGGCAACTAATGAAAAACTGTTTTTT
CASSRGGTATNEKLFF
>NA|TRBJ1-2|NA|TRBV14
TGTGCCAGCAGCCAAGGGGCGGGGGGCTACACCTTC
CASSQGAGGYTF
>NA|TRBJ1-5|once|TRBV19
TGTGCCAGTAGTATAACCGCGTGGAGGCCCCAGCATTTT
CASSITAWRPQHF
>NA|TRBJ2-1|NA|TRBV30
TGTGCCTGGGTCCAAAGCTCCTACAATGAGCAGTTCTTC
CAWVQSSYNEQFF
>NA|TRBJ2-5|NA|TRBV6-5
TGTGCCAGCAGTTACTCGGGTCCGGGCCAAGAGACCCAGTACTTC
CASSYSGPGQETQYF
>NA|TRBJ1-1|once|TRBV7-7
TGTGCCAGCAGCTCGCTTCTACGTGAATGGCATTCAGCCAACGCTTTCTTT
CASSSLLREWHSANAFF
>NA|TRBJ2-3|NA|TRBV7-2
TGTGCCAGCAGTCGAGAGCTCACAGATACGCAGTATTTT
CASSRELTDTQYF
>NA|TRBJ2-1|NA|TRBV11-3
TGTGCCGGCAGCCGGGACTCATACAATGAGCAGTTCTTC
CAGSRDSYNEQFF
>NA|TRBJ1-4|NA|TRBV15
TGTGCCACCAGCAGCACTACAGGGTGGGGAGAAAAACTGTTTTTT
CATSSTTGWGEKLFF
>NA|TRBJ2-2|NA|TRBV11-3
TGTGCCAGCAGCTTAGGACACACGAACACCGGGGAGCTGTTTTTT
CASSLGHTNTGELFF
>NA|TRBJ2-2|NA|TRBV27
TGTGCCAGCAGTTCCCGGTTGATGGTGAACACCGGGGAGCTGTTTTTT
CASSSRLMVNTGELFF
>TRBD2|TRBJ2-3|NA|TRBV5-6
TGTGCCAGCAGCTTGCCCGGGAGGATCACAGATACGCAGTATTTT
CASSLPGRITDTQYF
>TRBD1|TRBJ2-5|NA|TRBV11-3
TGTGCCAGCAGCCCCCGGACAGGGAAAGAGACCCAGTACTTC
CASSPRTGKETQYF